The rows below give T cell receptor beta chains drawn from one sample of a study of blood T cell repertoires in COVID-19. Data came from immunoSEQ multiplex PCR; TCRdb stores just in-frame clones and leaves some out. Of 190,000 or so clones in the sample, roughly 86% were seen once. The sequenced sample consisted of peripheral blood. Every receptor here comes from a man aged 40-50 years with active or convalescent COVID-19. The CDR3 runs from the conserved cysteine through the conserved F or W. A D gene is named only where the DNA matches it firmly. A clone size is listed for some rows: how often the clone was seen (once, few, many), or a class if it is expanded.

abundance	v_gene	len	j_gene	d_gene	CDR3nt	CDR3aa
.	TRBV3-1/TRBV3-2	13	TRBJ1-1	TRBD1	TGTGCCAGCAGCCATTACAGGGGAACTGAAGCTTTCTTT	CASSHYRGTEAFF
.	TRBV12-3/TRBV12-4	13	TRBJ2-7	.	TGTGCCAGCAGTTCTACTAGCCAGTACGAGCAGTACTTC	CASSSTSQYEQYF
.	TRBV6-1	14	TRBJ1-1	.	TGTGCCAGCAGTGAAGCTAGGGGTCGCGGGAAAGCTTTCTTT	CASSEARGRGKAFF
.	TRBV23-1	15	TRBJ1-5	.	TGCGCCAGCAGTCCAAAAACCTATAGCAATCAGCCCCAGCATTTT	CASSPKTYSNQPQHF
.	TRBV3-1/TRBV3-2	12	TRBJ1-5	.	TGTGCCAGCAGCCAGGGCCATCAGCCCCAGCATTTT	CASSQGHQPQHF
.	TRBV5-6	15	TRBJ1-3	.	TGTGCCAGCAGGGAACAGCCGAACTCTGGAAACACCATATATTTT	CASREQPNSGNTIYF
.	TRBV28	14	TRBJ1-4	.	TGTGCCAGCAGTCAAACGGCGGCTAATGAAAAACTGTTTTTT	CASSQTAANEKLFF
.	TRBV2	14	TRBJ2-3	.	TGTGCCAGATCCGGGACACATAGCACAGATACGCAGTATTTT	CARSGTHSTDTQYF
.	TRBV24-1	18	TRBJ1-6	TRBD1	TGTGCCACCAGTGATAAAGGACAGGGAGACTCGGTAAACTCACCCCTCCACTTT	CATSDKGQGDSVNSPLHF
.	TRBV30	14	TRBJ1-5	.	TGTGCCTGGAGTGTACGAGTCAACAATCAGCCCCAGCATTTT	CAWSVRVNNQPQHF
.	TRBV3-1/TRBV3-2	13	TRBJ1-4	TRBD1	TGTGCCAGCAGGGGACAGGGTGGCGAAAAACTGTTTTTT	CASRGQGGEKLFF
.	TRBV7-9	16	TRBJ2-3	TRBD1	TGTGCCAGCAGCTTTAACAGGGGCCTGCACACAGATACGCAGTATTTT	CASSFNRGLHTDTQYF
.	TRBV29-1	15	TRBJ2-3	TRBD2	TGCAGCGTTGAATCCGTAGCGGGGTGGGCAGATACGCAGTATTTT	CSVESVAGWADTQYF
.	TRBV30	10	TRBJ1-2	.	TGTGCCTGTGACAGGTTTGGCTACACCTTC	CACDRFGYTF
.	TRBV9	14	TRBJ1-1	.	TGTGCCAGCAGCGTAGGTAACAGCCCCACTGAAGCTTTCTTT	CASSVGNSPTEAFF
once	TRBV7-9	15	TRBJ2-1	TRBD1	TGTGCCAGCTCCCCTATTAGGACAGGGGTGAATGAGCAGTTCTTC	CASSPIRTGVNEQFF
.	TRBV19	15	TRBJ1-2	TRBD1	TGTGCCAGTAGTACTCCAGGGGGGTCTAACTATGGCTACACCTTC	CASSTPGGSNYGYTF
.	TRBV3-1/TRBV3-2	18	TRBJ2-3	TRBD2	TGTGCCAGCAGCCAAGATCGGGTAGCGGGGGGGTTCGCAGATACGCAGTATTTT	CASSQDRVAGGFADTQYF
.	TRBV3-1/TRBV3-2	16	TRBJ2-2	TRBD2	TGTGCCAGCAGCCCTCGGACTAGCGGGGCCGCCGGGGAGCTGTTTTTT	CASSPRTSGAAGELFF
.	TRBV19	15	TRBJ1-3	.	TGTGCCAGTAGTACAACTACCTTCTCTGGAAACACCATATATTTT	CASSTTTFSGNTIYF
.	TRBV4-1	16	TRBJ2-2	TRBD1	TGCGCCAGCAGCCAACCTAGACAGGGTCCCACCGGGGAGCTGTTTTTT	CASSQPRQGPTGELFF
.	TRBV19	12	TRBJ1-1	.	TGTGCCACCATAGGGGGTCGCACTGAAGCTTTCTTT	CATIGGRTEAFF
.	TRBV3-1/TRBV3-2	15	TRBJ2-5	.	TGTGCCAGCAGCCAAGATGTTGGAGGCGCTGGGACCCAGTACTTC	CASSQDVGGAGTQYF